The 30 T cell receptor beta chains listed next were all sequenced from one sample in a study of T cell responses to AZD1222 COVID-19 vaccine. Clones were sequenced by immunoSEQ multiplex PCR, and TCRdb holds only the in-frame ones, with some missing. The table shows approximately 50,000 clones, with around nine tenths occurring only once. This sample comprised peripheral blood, obtained 28 days after the second AZD1222 dose. The receptors were sampled from an adult who received the AZD1222 COVID-19 vaccine.

In this sample, this clone turned up once. This rearrangement joins TRBV28 to TRBJ2-2, with D perhaps assigned TRBD1 or TRBD2 (5 bases each). The CDR3 contains 14 residues. Per germline, CDR1 MDHEN and CDR2 SYDVKM. V dropped 6 bases and J dropped 7 bases, with 15 bases sitting between them. CDR3 in DNA: TGTGCCAGCAGCCTTACTCCAGGGAGCGGGGAGCTGTTTTTT. It is translated as CASSLTPGSGELFF.

The chain uses TRBV20-1 and TRBJ2-5; TRBD2 matches 11 bases. Germline values: CDR1 DFQATT, CDR2 SNEGSKA (reference sequence). There are 15 residues in the CDR3. J gave up 2 bases and V 5 bases, and 7 bases lay outside the gene matches. CDR3 residues: CSAGGTSGHQETQYF. The CDR3 DNA reads as TGCAGTGCTGGTGGGACTAGCGGCCATCAAGAGACCCAGTACTTC.

V gene TRBV7-2 combines with J gene TRBJ1-5; D uncertain. The CDR3 totals 16 residues. Germline loops: CDR1 SGHTA, CDR2 FQGNSA. V was shortened by 0 bases and J by 1 base, with 10 bases between the two germline ends. The CDR3 DNA sequence: TGTGCCAGCAGCTTAGCGCCAGTAAGAAGCAATCAGCCCCAGCATTTT. Translated: CASSLAPVRSNQPQHF. The variable domain in full, with the rest retrieved from reference TRBV7-2 and TRBJ1-5, is GAGVSQSPSNKVTEKGKDVELRCDPISGHTALYWYRQSLGQGLEFLIYFQGNSAPDKSGLPSDRFSAERTGGSVSTLTIQRTQQEDSAVYLCASSLAPVRSNQPQHFGDGTRLSIL.

The chain combines TRBV11-3 with TRBJ2-7; 7 positions match TRBD1. CDR1 and CDR2 from the germline V gene are SGHNT and YENEEA. The CDR3 length is 14 residues. V shed 1 base, J shed 5 bases, and the junction held 5 bases outside the gene matches. The CDR3 DNA is TGTGCCAGCAGCTTAGCCAGGGGGTACCACGAGCAGTACTTC. Translated: CASSLARGYHEQYF.

The genes are TRBV4-1 and TRBJ1-2; D gene uncertain. This CDR3 is 15 amino acids long. Germline loops: CDR1 MGHRA, CDR2 YSYEKL. Trimming left V 3 bases short and J 1 base short, with 12 bases between. The CDR3 DNA follows: TGCGCCAGCAGCCATTTAGGCACGGTTAACTATGGCTACACCTTC. Its protein product is CASSHLGTVNYGYTF.

The chain joins TRBV4-2 to TRBJ2-5; D ambiguous. V gave up 1 base and J gave up 6 bases, with 6 bases separating them. Germline CDR1 LGHNA, CDR2 YNFKEQ. This CDR3 contains 12 residues. The CDR3 loop reads CASSQAKKTQYF. In nucleotides, the CDR3 is TGTGCCAGCAGCCAAGCGAAGAAGACCCAGTACTTC.

This chain links TRBV6-1 with TRBJ1-3; TRBD1 might be the D (6 bases). CDR3 length: 16 residues. Trimming took 4 bases from V and 0 from J, leaving 13 bases between them. Germline V gene data show CDR1 as MNHNS and CDR2 as SASEGT. For the CDR3, the DNA is TGTGCCAGCAGTGGGCAGGGGAGCAGCTCTGGAAACACCATATATTTT. Its translation: CASSGQGSSSGNTIYF.

The CDR3 DNA reads as TGTGCCAGCAGTACAGGGTACCAAGAGACCCAGTACTTC. It is translated as CASSTGYQETQYF. The gene calls are TRBV6-5 and TRBJ2-5; D is perhaps TRBD1 (6 bases). Germline values: CDR1 MNHEY, CDR2 SVGAGI. There are 13 residues in the CDR3. Deletions cut 5 bases from V and 0 bases from J, with 7 bases between.

The rearrangement links TRBV5-6 to TRBJ2-7; tentatively, D is TRBD1 (6 bases). V dropped 0 bases and J dropped 3 bases, with 13 bases sitting between them. CDR3 length: 15 amino acids. Germline V gives CDR1 SGHDT, CDR2 YYEEEE. In DNA form, the CDR3 reads TGTGCCAGCAGCTTGGTAGGGGGTACTTACTACGAGCAGTACTTC. It yields the protein CASSLVGGTYYEQYF.

The rearrangement joins TRBV5-1 to TRBJ2-5; D is possibly TRBD1 or TRBD2 (5 bases each). V gave up 4 bases and J gave up 4 bases, with 17 bases separating them. The CDR3 extends over 15 amino acids. The V gene's germline CDR1 is SGHRS and CDR2 YFSETQ. CDR3 nucleotides: TGCGCCAGCAGCGCCGGGACCCCAAGAGGAGAGACCCAGTACTTC. Its protein is CASSAGTPRGETQYF.

The rearrangement uses TRBV18 and TRBJ1-1; D not certain. In germline, CDR1 is KGHSH, CDR2 LQKENI. Between the trimmed V and J ends, which lost 3 bases and 0 bases, there was a span of 11 bases. The CDR3 totals 15 residues. CDR3 loop: CASSPRELMNTEAFF. CDR3 DNA: TGTGCCAGCTCACCGAGGGAACTTATGAACACTGAAGCTTTCTTT.

J is TRBJ2-7 and V is TRBV5-1; D unclear. The germline CDR1 and CDR2 sequences are SGHRS and YFSETQ. The ends were cut back, 4 bases at V and 7 bases at J, with 12 bases in the middle. This CDR3 is 12 amino acids long. CDR3 coding DNA: TGCGCCAGCAGCACGGACCGCAGGGAGCAGTACTTC. Protein: CASSTDRREQYF.

The chain links TRBV7-2 to TRBJ1-3; TRBD1 agrees at 9 bases. The CDR3 spans 15 residues. V lost 7 bases and J lost 2; bases outside the gene matches: 6. Germline-derived CDR1 and CDR2 are SGHTA and FQGNSA. CDR3 amino acids: CASTWTGVAGNTIYF. DNA of the CDR3: TGTGCCAGCACCTGGACAGGGGTGGCTGGAAACACCATATATTTT.

The chain joins TRBV6-1 to TRBJ2-7; 7 bases map to TRBD2. Germline V lookup: CDR1 MNHNS, CDR2 SASEGT. J gave up 1 base and V 3 bases, and 3 bases lay outside the gene matches. The CDR3 loop spans 14 amino acids. The CDR3 protein is CASSDQGGSYEQYF. In DNA, the CDR3 is TGTGCCAGCAGTGATCAGGGAGGGTCCTACGAGCAGTACTTC.

The gene calls are TRBV21-1 and TRBJ1-4. TRBV21-1 is listed as a pseudogene. The CDR3 length is 16 residues. DNA for the CDR3: TGTGCCAGCAGCAAAGCGGGTCCGAAGGAGGGTGAAAAACTGTTTTTT. Encoded protein: CASSKAGPKEGEKLFF.

V and J are TRBV5-8 and TRBJ1-2; D is ambiguous. The V gene's germline CDR1 is SGHTS and CDR2 YDEGEE. CDR3 length: 16 amino acids. V was trimmed by 3 bases and J by 0 bases, leaving 15 bases between them. The CDR3 nucleotides are TGTGCCAGCAGCTCGGTGCGGGGAGGGCCTAACTATGGCTACACCTTC. Its translation: CASSSVRGGPNYGYTF.

The rearrangement links TRBV7-9 to TRBJ1-2; the match to TRBD1 covers 9 bases. The CDR3 totals 14 residues. CDR1 SEHNR and CDR2 FQNEAQ come from the germline V gene (reference sequence). Trimming cost V 5 bases and J 7 bases; bases outside gene matches: 8. The CDR3 here is CASSLDRGDSGYTF. The CDR3 DNA reads TGTGCCAGCAGCCTAGACAGGGGGGATAGTGGCTACACCTTC.

This clone was detected a few times. The V gene is TRBV6-5, the J gene TRBJ1-3; D uncertain. This CDR3 is built from 16 residues. With 4 bases removed from V and 0 bases from J, the gap between germline ends came to 13 bases. Germline V gives CDR1 MNHEY, CDR2 SVGAGI. DNA of the CDR3: TGTGCCAGCAGTTCACTGACGGGGAGCTCTGGAAACACCATATATTTT. Protein: CASSSLTGSSGNTIYF.

The V gene is TRBV19, the J gene TRBJ1-2; D unresolved. This CDR3 spans 15 amino acids. Per germline, CDR1 LNHDA and CDR2 SQIVND (reference sequence). Trimming shortened V by 3 bases and J by 4 bases, and 15 bases separated the two germline ends. CDR3 amino acids: CASSMERFQLYGYTF. The CDR3 bases are TGTGCCAGTAGTATGGAAAGATTCCAGCTCTATGGCTACACCTTC.

The chain combines TRBV7-8 with TRBJ2-2; 9 bases align to TRBD1. Germline CDR1 and CDR2: SGHVS and FQNEAQ. This CDR3 has 16 residues. V was pared by 6 bases and J by 2 bases, with 7 bases of the junction left unmatched. The CDR3, as DNA: TGTGCCAGCAGACCTGGGGGACAGGGAAACACCGGGGAGCTGTTTTTT. Its translation: CASRPGGQGNTGELFF.

In the case of this clone: One end of the junction fails to match germline, which may point to a read error. This rearrangement joins TRBV6-2 or TRBV6-3 to TRBJ1-5; D gene ambiguous. The CDR3 runs to 11 residues. The germline CDR1 and CDR2 sequences are MNHEY and SVGEGT. The CDR3 coding sequence is TGTGCCAGCAGTAACTCATTGACCCAGCATTTT. This sequence encodes CASSNSLTQHF.

The chain uses TRBV27 and TRBJ2-3, with D perhaps assigned TRBD1 or TRBD2 (5 bases each). CDR3 length: 16 amino acids. V shed 5 bases and J shed 2 bases, with 17 bases lying between them. From germline, CDR1 is MNHEY and CDR2 SMNVEV (reference sequence). Here the CDR3 reads CASSLGLGVVTDTQYF. In nucleotides, the CDR3 is TGTGCCAGCAGTCTGGGCTTGGGGGTTGTCACAGATACGCAGTATTTT.

This chain links TRBV14 with TRBJ1-1; D gene uncertain. The CDR3 has 13 amino acids. Germline V gene sequence: CDR1 SGHDN, CDR2 FVKESK. V was clipped by 4 bases and J by 1 base, with 7 bases between them. The CDR3 loop reads CASSPQPNTEAFF. DNA of the CDR3: TGTGCCAGCAGCCCCCAGCCGAACACTGAAGCTTTCTTT.

The CDR3 is CASSFMYSNQPQHF. The CDR3 coding sequence is TGTGCCAGCAGTTTCATGTATAGCAATCAGCCCCAGCATTTT. V is TRBV28 and J is TRBJ1-5; D gene ambiguous. The CDR3 covers 14 residues. Germline values: CDR1 MDHEN, CDR2 SYDVKM. Trimming shortened V by 3 bases and J by 0 bases, and 6 bases separated the two germline ends.

The chain has TRBV7-9 and TRBJ2-1; no definite D call. Germline V CDR1 and CDR2: SEHNR, FQNEAQ (reference sequence). The V gene lost 5 bases and the J gene lost 12 bases, with 14 bases spanning the gap. There are 12 residues in the CDR3. CDR3 bases: TGTGCCAGCAGCCCCCGGGTCTCCGTGCAGTTCTTC. As protein: CASSPRVSVQFF.

This chain joins TRBV11-2 and TRBJ2-1; 7 nucleotides line up with TRBD1. CDR1 and CDR2 (germline): SGHAT, FQNNGV. The CDR3 spans 17 residues. Trimming at V came to 1 base and at J to 9 bases, leaving 15 bases not matched to a gene. The CDR3 protein is CASSLGAGTVLRSEQFF. The CDR3 region has the DNA TGTGCCAGCAGCTTAGGGGCCGGGACAGTTTTACGAAGTGAGCAGTTCTTC. Based on the CDR3 plus reference TRBV11-2 and TRBJ2-1, the full variable domain is EAGVAQSPRYKIIEKRQSVAFWCNPISGHATLYWYQQILGQGPKLLIQFQNNGVVDDSQLPKDRFSAERLKGVDSTLKIQPAKLEDSAVYLCASSLGAGTVLRSEQFFGPGTRLTVL.

This chain uses TRBV27 with TRBJ2-3, with a possible D match to TRBD2 (5 bases). CDR1 is MNHEY and CDR2 is SMNVEV in the germline V gene (reference sequence). Trimming stripped 8 bases from V and 2 bases from J, with 14 bases between. The CDR3 is 14 residues long. CDR3 DNA sequence: TGTGCCAGCGACGAGCGGAGAGACACAGATACGCAGTATTTT. Amino acids: CASDERRDTDTQYF.

This clone has a single count. The rearrangement uses TRBV6-5 and TRBJ2-7, with a tentative D call TRBD1 (6 bases). The CDR3 has 13 residues. CDR1 MNHEY and CDR2 SVGAGI come from the germline V gene. The V end was cut by 5 bases, the J end by 0 bases, with 8 bases between. CDR3: CASSRTASYEQYF. As DNA, the CDR3 is TGTGCCAGCAGTCGGACAGCCTCCTACGAGCAGTACTTC.

The V gene is TRBV6-5, the J gene TRBJ1-2, with a possible D match to TRBD1 (5 bases). Trimming took off 6 bases at V and 0 bases at J, with 14 bases between the two ends. CDR3 length: 15 residues. The germline V gene encodes CDR1 MNHEY and CDR2 SVGAGI. The CDR3 nucleotides read TGTGCCAGCAGGTCCGCAGAAGGGGCTAACTATGGCTACACCTTC. Translating gives CASRSAEGANYGYTF.

This clone was recorded only once. This chain uses TRBV5-4 with TRBJ2-3, with 8 bases fitting TRBD2. Germline CDR1 reads SGHNT; CDR2 reads YYREEE (reference sequence). V was pared by 4 bases and J by 1 base, with 5 bases of the junction left unmatched. The CDR3 contains 15 residues. This chain's CDR3 is CASSVISGGTDTQYF. CDR3 DNA sequence: TGTGCCAGCAGCGTTATTAGCGGGGGCACAGATACGCAGTATTTT.